The rows below give T cell receptor beta chains drawn from one sample of a study of blood T cell repertoires in COVID-19. Here immunoSEQ multiplex PCR was the method, and the copy in TCRdb shows in-frame clones only, minus some. The table lists roughly 520,000 clones, 88% of them singletons. Material: PBMCs or T cells enriched from blood (not recorded which). All receptors derive from a woman in her forties who had recovered from COVID-19. Both conserved end residues are part of each CDR3.

CDR3aa: CASKYSGRVTDTQYF
j_gene: TRBJ2-3
v_gene: TRBV25-1

CDR3aa: CASRLAESSYEQYF
j_gene: TRBJ2-7
v_gene: TRBV5-1

CDR3aa: CASSSLLGGGSPLHF
j_gene: TRBJ1-6
v_gene: TRBV6-5

CDR3aa: CASSRLGEGQKVANYGYTF
j_gene: TRBJ1-2
v_gene: TRBV3-1/TRBV3-2

CDR3aa: CASSLATVQETQYF
j_gene: TRBJ2-5
v_gene: TRBV7-7

CDR3aa: CASSRGATNEKLFF
j_gene: TRBJ1-4
v_gene: TRBV11-2

CDR3aa: CAISESTGNWEQYF
j_gene: TRBJ2-7
v_gene: TRBV10-3

CDR3aa: CASSGQDISGNTIYF
j_gene: TRBJ1-3
v_gene: TRBV19

CDR3aa: CASSPSSSGEQYF
j_gene: TRBJ2-7
v_gene: TRBV18

CDR3aa: CASSLDRDKQTQFF
j_gene: TRBJ2-1
v_gene: TRBV5-5

CDR3aa: CASSPSPINRNIQYF
j_gene: TRBJ2-4
v_gene: TRBV27

CDR3aa: CASSYGDRGRSNQPQHF
j_gene: TRBJ1-5
v_gene: TRBV6-2/TRBV6-3

CDR3aa: CASSYSVGQGLGYTF
j_gene: TRBJ1-2
v_gene: TRBV6-5